This TCR beta chain was found in a study of blood T cell repertoires in COVID-19 (dated by TCRdb to 2020 to 2021). Broadly, across the study: Samples from collaborators originated in the United States, Italy and Spain and spanned both the acute and convalescent phases of COVID-19. The material from the prospective study consisted of cDNA or gDNA derived from T cells, B-cell-depleted T cells, or PBMCs. A freely available public database, intended as a resource for researchers studying the immune response to SARS-CoV-2, is where the repertoires were released. Where available, HLA class I and class II types were obtained from metadata supplied by the sample provider rather than from assay-based typing. A de-identified subject ID, COVID-19 status, age in years and sex were almost always included in the sample metadata. The dataset comprised deeply sampled blood TCRbeta repertoires from subjects exposed to, actively infected with, or recovered from COVID-19. The samples were drawn from two sources: the first 160 participants of the ongoing ImmuneRACE study, and about 1,300 subjects contributed by 6 global collaborators. The paper's findings and limits, for the study overall: How much clinical and demographic metadata was included differed by source and by participant, and the metadata was provided uncurated.

The immunoSEQ Assay, a bias-controlled multiplex PCR, was used to amplify TCRbeta CDR3 regions from genomic DNA. In the authors' own workflow: The number of nucleated cells in each sample was estimated from the amplification of reference gene primers within the assay. To quantify the absolute abundance of each unique TCRbeta CDR3 rearrangement, sequence reads were collapsed and filtered. For each sample, productive Simpson clonality was calculated by taking the square root of Simpson's diversity index across productive rearrangements. TCRdb limited this immuneACCESS table to in-frame rearrangements with V and J called. A share of clones is missing; checked studies link under half to unresolved V genes, and the rest is unexplained. V and J calls and clone size are copied from that table; D and trimming were computed from the DNA. A total of roughly 49,000 clones appear in this sample, 89% of them only once. Around 5.1% of the sample is taken by the ten largest.

As to this clone: This clone's antigen is unknown. Base quality data are lacking; no much larger clone is found one base away.

Whole blood was collected in K2EDTA tubes by collaborating institutions according to the institutions' own protocols. For TCRbeta analysis, collaborators shipped samples in one of three forms: frozen whole blood, isolated PBMCs, or DNA extracted from either of those sample types. The receptor was isolated from a man in his sixties with active COVID-19. Specimen: peripheral blood.

The DNA sequence is as follows: TGTGCCAGCAGCGCGGAGGGTACCTACAATGAGCAGTTCTTC. Translated, it reads CASSAEGTYNEQFF. The sequence links TRBV7-2 to TRBJ2-1, and possibly TRBD2, on 6 matching bases. A distance of 10 bases separates the germline ends of V and J, which lose 5 bases and 2 bases respectively. The CDR1 and CDR2 encoded by the germline V gene are SGHTA and FQGNSA. The CDR3 numbers 14 residues from cysteine through phenylalanine. Of the read, only the CDR3 DNA is kept; its 42 bases are in frame from base 1. The entire variable domain, with the stretches around the CDR3 drawn from the reference TRBV7-2 and TRBJ2-1 proteins, is GAGVSQSPSNKVTEKGKDVELRCDPISGHTALYWYRQSLGQGLEFLIYFQGNSAPDKSGLPSDRFSAERTGGSVSTLTIQRTQQEDSAVYLCASSAEGTYNEQFFGPGTRLTVL.